These 28 T cell receptor beta chains were all obtained from the same sample, sequenced in a study of blood T cells in healthy people across ages. A J-beta primer mix and a sample-barcoded 5' primer were used in a second PCR of roughly 6 to 12 cycles. TCRdb passed the 5' RACE reads through MiXCR, listing each CDR3 protein once. The repertoire includes 600,000 to 850,000 distinct CDR3 sequences, approximately 25% of them detected once, and just under 9.5% sits in the top ten. The sample was also reused in another study, on T cells of mothers and their children.

The material sequenced was blood. Receptors originate from a boy under 18 in good health.

This clonotype was counted between two and nine times. J is TRBJ2-1 and V is TRBV7-2; the D gene is possibly TRBD2 (6 bases). V lost 1 base and J 11 bases, leaving 15 bases between the germline ends. CDR3 length: 14 residues. Germline V CDR1 and CDR2: SGHTA, FQGNSA. This CDR3 is CASSLGGITSQQFF. CDR3 DNA: TGTGCCAGCAGCTTAGGCGGGATAACATCCCAGCAGTTCTTC.

The chain is built from TRBV7-3 and TRBJ1-5; D gene unclear. The CDR3 spans 15 residues. Looked up from germline, CDR1 is SGHTA and CDR2 is FQGTGA. The V end lost 3 bases, the J end lost 0 bases, and 9 bases lay between the germline ends. The CDR3 protein is CASSLIVDSNQPQHF. The CDR3 bases are TGTGCCAGCAGCTTGATCGTAGATAGCAATCAGCCCCAGCATTTT.

The J gene is TRBJ2-7, the V gene TRBV15, with a tentative D call TRBD1 (5 bases). The CDR3 is made up of 16 amino acids. V lost 4 bases and J lost 4, with 20 bases in between. Per germline, CDR1 LNHNV and CDR2 YYDKDF (reference sequence). CDR3 protein: CATSKYRYSSEYEQYF. DNA for the CDR3: TGTGCCACCAGCAAATACAGGTATTCTTCGGAATACGAGCAGTACTTC. The complete variable domain, with remaining parts taken from reference TRBV15 and TRBJ2-7, reads DAMVIQNPRYQVTQFGKPVTLSCSQTLNHNVMYWYQQKSSQAPKLLFHYYDKDFNNEADTPDNFQSRRPNTSFCFLDIRSPGLGDTAMYLCATSKYRYSSEYEQYFGPGTRLTVT.

The table lists this clonotype with a few counts. The chain uses TRBV13 and TRBJ2-7; D is undetermined. The CDR3 loop spans 11 amino acids. The germline V gene encodes CDR1 PRHDT and CDR2 FYEKMQ (reference sequence). V lost 6 bases to trimming and J lost 6 bases, with 9 bases between them. The CDR3 coding sequence is TGTGCCAGCAGTCATGGGCGCGAGCAGTACTTC. This codes for CASSHGREQYF.

This clonotype was recorded a few times. The chain recombines TRBV9 with TRBJ2-1, with 10 positions matching TRBD2. Germline V gene sequence: CDR1 SGDLS, CDR2 YYNGEE. J gave up 10 bases and V 4 bases, and 8 bases lay outside the gene matches. This CDR3 comprises 14 residues. CDR3 sequence reads: CASSPKPGLAEQFF. DNA for the CDR3: TGTGCCAGCAGCCCCAAGCCGGGACTAGCGGAGCAGTTCTTC.

This clonotype was observed a handful of times. The chain has TRBV12-3 or TRBV12-4 and TRBJ2-5, with D perhaps TRBD2 (6 bases). This CDR3 has 12 residues. Trimming left V 9 bases short and J 3 bases short, with 11 bases between. The CDR3: CASLGEEETQYF. For the CDR3, the DNA is TGTGCCAGTTTAGGGGAGGAAGAGACCCAGTACTTC.

The rearrangement joins TRBV10-3 to TRBJ2-5, with D tentatively TRBD2 (6 bases). V was pared by 5 bases and J by 5 bases, with 12 bases between. There are 13 residues in the CDR3. Germline V lookup: CDR1 ENHRY, CDR2 SYGVKD. The CDR3 reads CAISPPGEETQYF. The CDR3 coding sequence is TGTGCCATCAGTCCTCCGGGGGAGGAGACCCAGTACTTC.

The chain employs TRBV11-2 and TRBJ2-5; D is unresolved. Germline-derived CDR1 and CDR2 are SGHAT and FQNNGV. The CDR3 runs 16 residues. The V and J ends lost 1 base and 0 bases respectively, with 12 bases between them. CDR3 nucleotides: TGTGCCAGCAGCTTAGCCCCTTTGGAGTACCAAGAGACCCAGTACTTC. It codes for CASSLAPLEYQETQYF.

For this clonotype: The missing conserved phenylalanine or tryptophan at the end of this CDR3 makes a read error likely. V gene TRBV13 combines with J gene TRBJ2-7, with 11 bases fitting TRBD1. The germline CDR1 and CDR2 sequences are PRHDT and FYEKMQ (reference sequence). J was trimmed by 2 bases and V by 5 bases; bases with no gene match: 8. This CDR3 spans 16 amino acids. The CDR3 loop reads CASSGQGQGGAYEQYL. CDR3 DNA: TGTGCCAGCAGCGGTCAGGGACAGGGGGGAGCCTACGAGCAGTACCTC.

The gene calls are TRBV12-3 or TRBV12-4 and TRBJ2-3; 8 nucleotides agree with TRBD2. Trimming cost V 5 bases and J 6 bases; bases outside gene matches: 7. CDR3 length: 14 amino acids. The CDR3 DNA reads as TGTGCCAGCAGTCCCGCCCGACTAGCGGATACGCAGTATTTT. Its translation: CASSPARLADTQYF.

This clonotype showed up just a few times. The V and J genes are TRBV3-1 and TRBJ1-2; D uncertain. Germline CDR1 and CDR2: LGHDT and YNNKEL (reference sequence). V gave up 1 base and J gave up 5 bases, with 11 bases separating them. The CDR3 spans 14 residues. Written as DNA, the CDR3 is TGTGCCAGCAGCCAAGCCAGGAGTAGGTATGGCTACACCTTC. This gives the protein CASSQARSRYGYTF.

This rearrangement joins TRBV28 to TRBJ2-4; 7 bases match TRBD1. This CDR3 comprises 15 residues. The V segment lost 5 bases and the J segment 5 bases; nucleotides outside the gene matches: 9. Germline-derived CDR1 and CDR2 are MDHEN and SYDVKM. CDR3 nucleotides: TGTGCCAGCAGTGACCCCAGGGGGAGAGAAAACATTCAGTACTTC. It is translated as CASSDPRGRENIQYF.

This clonotype was detected only once. This chain joins TRBV12-3 or TRBV12-4 and TRBJ1-4; D gene uncertain. Trimming shortened V by 6 bases and J by 7 bases, and 18 bases separated the two germline ends. This CDR3 is 15 amino acids long. CDR3: CASRPLGNVGEKLFF. The CDR3 region has the DNA TGTGCCAGCAGACCCCTGGGGAACGTAGGTGAAAAACTGTTTTTT.

This clonotype was seen a handful of times. The chain links TRBV5-1 to TRBJ2-7; D possibly corresponds to TRBD1 (5 bases). CDR3 length: 15 amino acids. Trimming left V 2 bases short and J 0 bases short, with 12 bases between. The germline gives CDR1 SGHRS, CDR2 YFSETQ. The CDR3 reads CASSFGQGYSYEQYF. The CDR3 nucleotides are TGCGCCAGCAGCTTTGGCCAGGGTTACTCCTACGAGCAGTACTTC.

The chain carries TRBV15 and TRBJ2-5; the D is unclear. V was clipped by 1 base and J by 5 bases, with 8 bases between them. The CDR3 is made up of 13 amino acids. Germline V lookup: CDR1 LNHNV, CDR2 YYDKDF (reference sequence). CDR3 in amino acids: CATSRGNLETQYF. In nucleotides, the CDR3 is TGTGCCACCAGCAGAGGAAATCTGGAGACCCAGTACTTC.

The rearrangement links TRBV5-1 to TRBJ2-7, with 8 nucleotides matching TRBD1. Germline-derived CDR1 and CDR2 are SGHRS and YFSETQ. The CDR3 covers 14 residues. V shed 3 bases, J shed 2 bases, and the junction held 4 bases outside the gene matches. CDR3 sequence (DNA): TGCGCCAGCAGCTCACTACAGGGGGCCTACGAGCAGTACTTC. It encodes CASSSLQGAYEQYF.

This rearrangement joins TRBV24-1 to TRBJ2-2, with 8 bases identical to TRBD1. CDR1 and CDR2 (germline): KGHDR, SFDVKD. After removal of 1 base from V and 1 base from J, the junction contained 1 base not matched to a gene. This CDR3 region has 16 residues. The CDR3 DNA sequence: TGTGCCACCAGTGATTTTGGGACAGGGAACACCGGGGAGCTGTTTTTT. Encoded protein: CATSDFGTGNTGELFF.

This clonotype was observed at least ten times. The rearrangement joins TRBV29-1 to TRBJ2-7; D is unresolved. V was trimmed by 0 bases and J by 4 bases, leaving 7 bases between them. Per germline, CDR1 SQVTM and CDR2 ANQGSEA. The CDR3 runs to 12 residues. The CDR3: CSVEDYGYEQYF. Here the CDR3 DNA reads TGCAGCGTTGAAGACTATGGGTACGAGCAGTACTTC.

The rearrangement links TRBV20-1 to TRBJ2-5; 10 positions match TRBD2. The J call may not be correct, given that the DNA end is closer to TRBJ2-7. The germline V gene has CDR1 DFQATT and CDR2 SNEGSKA (reference sequence). The CDR3 extends over 15 amino acids. The DNA of the CDR3 is TGCAGTGCTAGATCTAGCGGGAGCATATTGAGCGAGCAGTACTTC. Its protein product is CSARSSGSILSEQYF.

This clonotype was counted a few times. The junction departs from the called germline gene at one end, perhaps through a read error. The chain carries TRBV6-6 and TRBJ2-7, with TRBD1 matching 8 bases. The germline V gene has CDR1 MNHNY and CDR2 SVGAGI (reference sequence). The CDR3 has 11 residues. This CDR3 reads CASSLGQGLVF. The CDR3 region has the DNA TGTGCCAGCAGCCTCGGACAGGGATTGGTCTTC.

The J gene is TRBJ1-1, the V gene TRBV3-1; D may be TRBD1 (5 bases). V shed 2 bases and J shed 6 bases, with 13 bases lying between them. The germline CDR1 and CDR2 sequences are LGHDT and YNNKEL (reference sequence). This CDR3 comprises 14 residues. For the CDR3, the DNA is TGTGCCAGCAGCCAAAACGGGGGGAATGCTGAAGCTTTCTTT. Encoded protein: CASSQNGGNAEAFF.

This clonotype showed up just a few times. V is TRBV20-1 and J is TRBJ2-1, with 10 bases matching TRBD2. Germline-derived CDR1 and CDR2 are DFQATT and SNEGSKA (reference sequence). The CDR3 loop spans 15 amino acids. The V and J ends lost 0 bases and 8 bases, in that order; junction bases with no gene match: 7. In DNA, the CDR3 is TGCAGTGCTAGAGATCCTAGCGGGAGAGGGGATGAGCAGTTCTTC. It translates to CSARDPSGRGDEQFF.

V is TRBV7-9 and J is TRBJ2-1; 12 bases are a match to TRBD2. The CDR3 runs to 17 residues. V trimming: 5 bases; J trimming: 7 bases; junction bases outside the gene matches: 12. CDR1 SEHNR and CDR2 FQNEAQ come from the germline V gene (reference sequence). For the CDR3, the DNA is TGTGCCAGCAGCGTCACTAGCGGGGGGAATATGGGGAATGAGCAGTTCTTC. Its translation is CASSVTSGGNMGNEQFF.

This clonotype was recorded a few times. V is TRBV3-1 and J is TRBJ2-5; D is uncertain. The CDR3 spans 10 residues. CDR1 is LGHDT and CDR2 is YNNKEL in the germline V gene (reference sequence). Deletions cut 5 bases from V and 7 bases from J, with 5 bases between. CDR3 nucleotides: TGTGCCAGCAGCGGCCGGACCCAGTACTTC. It encodes CASSGRTQYF.

The sample holds a few counts of this clonotype. The junction differs from germline at one of its ends, possibly a read error. V is TRBV20-1 and J is TRBJ1-6, with 9 bases identical to TRBD1. Germline V gene sequence: CDR1 DFQATT, CDR2 SNEGSKA (reference sequence). The CDR3 has 15 residues. Written as DNA, the CDR3 is TGCGGTGCTAGAGGTAGACAGGGGGTGGGCTCACCCCTCCACTTT. Translating gives CGARGRQGVGSPLHF.

Only a few counts were recorded for this clonotype. This sequence joins TRBV12-3 or TRBV12-4 and TRBJ1-2; TRBD1 agrees at 7 bases. Trimming at V came to 6 bases and at J to 6 bases, leaving 13 bases not matched to a gene. This CDR3 is 15 amino acids long. The CDR3 DNA reads as TGTGCCAGCAGCAACGACAGGGTTACTAGGGATGGCTACACCTTC. Translating it yields CASSNDRVTRDGYTF.

The chain uses TRBV11-2 and TRBJ2-3; D possibly matches TRBD1 or TRBD2 (5 bases each). This CDR3 region has 14 residues. The ends were cut back, 1 base at V and 5 bases at J, with 10 bases in the middle. Germline values: CDR1 SGHAT, CDR2 FQNNGV. CDR3 loop: CASSLGGDGDTQYF. The CDR3 bases are TGTGCCAGCAGCTTAGGAGGGGATGGAGATACGCAGTATTTT.

This clonotype came up many times. The rearrangement links TRBV9 to TRBJ2-1; 7 nucleotides line up with TRBD2. Germline CDR1 SGDLS, CDR2 YYNGEE. The CDR3 is made up of 15 amino acids. V was clipped by 2 bases and J by 0 bases; unmatched bases: 2. The CDR3 region has the DNA TGTGCCAGCAGCGTGGGCGGGGGCTCCTACAATGAGCAGTTCTTC. Its protein is CASSVGGGSYNEQFF.